These 2 T cell receptor beta chains originate from one sample sequenced in a study of regulatory and conventional T cells in RAG deficiency. Data came from immunoSEQ multiplex PCR; TCRdb stores just in-frame clones and leaves some out. Here the sample spans more than 5,500 clones, more than 75% being singletons. These sequences were also reported in another study, on regulatory T cells. This second study notes: The PCR used 52 TRBV and 13 TRBJ primers.

The sequencing sample was made of CD8+ T cells sorted from blood. Receptors originate from a human donor in good health.

This sequence joins TRBV7-9 and TRBJ2-7; TRBD1 matches at 9 bases. With V trimmed by 5 bases and J by 3 bases, 2 bases remained unmatched. Germline V gives CDR1 SEHNR, CDR2 FQNEAQ (reference sequence). The CDR3 extends over 13 amino acids. The CDR3 nucleotides read TGTGCCAGCAGCCACAGGGGGCTCTACGAGCAGTACTTC. Its translation is CASSHRGLYEQYF.

CDR3 bases: TGTGCCAGCAGCCTTCTGGGGACTGAAGCTTTCTTT. As protein: CASSLLGTEAFF. The V gene is TRBV7-9, the J gene TRBJ1-1; no clear D. The CDR3 has 12 amino acids. Germline V lookup: CDR1 SEHNR, CDR2 FQNEAQ (reference sequence). Trimming pared 5 bases from V and 5 bases from J, leaving 9 bases between.